The clone carrying this T cell receptor beta chain was detected a few times. V was trimmed by 3 bases and J by 7 bases, leaving 16 bases between them. Germline lookup yields CDR1 SGHDN and CDR2 FVKESK. The CDR3 runs 15 residues. The data were taken from a study of CD8 T cells in ankylosing spondylitis. TCRdb passed the 5' RACE reads through MiXCR, listing each CDR3 protein once. This sample has approximately 340,000 distinct CDR3 sequences, with around 15% found just once. The clonotype comes from a male donor with ankylosing spondylitis or in good health (not recorded which). The chain combines TRBV14 with TRBJ2-1, with a tentative D call TRBD2 (6 bases). Sequencing used blood, either unsorted or a sorted T cell fraction (not recorded which). The CDR3 reads CASSHKPGGANEQFF. CDR3 sequence (DNA): TGTGCCAGCAGCCATAAGCCCGGCGGGGCTAATGAGCAGTTCTTC.